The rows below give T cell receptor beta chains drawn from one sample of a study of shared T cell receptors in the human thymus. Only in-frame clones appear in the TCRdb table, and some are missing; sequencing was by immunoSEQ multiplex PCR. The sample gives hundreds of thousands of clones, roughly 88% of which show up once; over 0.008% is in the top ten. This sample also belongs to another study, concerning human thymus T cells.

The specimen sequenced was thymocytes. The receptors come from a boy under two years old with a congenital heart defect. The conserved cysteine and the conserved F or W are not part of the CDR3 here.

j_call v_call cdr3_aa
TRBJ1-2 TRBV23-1 ASSYHGGHYGYT
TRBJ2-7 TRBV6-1 ASSTTGRIGYEQY
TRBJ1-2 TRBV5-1 ASSSGGTGLLNYGYT
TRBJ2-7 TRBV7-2 ASSLGAGATYEQY
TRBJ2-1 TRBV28 ASSPRTSGRGAYNEQF
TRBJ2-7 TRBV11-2 ASSPGPSGRSYEQY
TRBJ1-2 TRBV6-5 ASSYLGGGYT
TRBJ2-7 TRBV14 ASSQVLGGTSGSTYEQY
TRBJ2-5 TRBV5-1 ASTTGGTQY
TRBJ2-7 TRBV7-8 ASSGAGGPSYEQY
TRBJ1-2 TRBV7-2 ASSFRWADYYGYT
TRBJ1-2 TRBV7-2 ASSLGGNYGYT
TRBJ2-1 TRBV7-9 ASSLLASADNEQF
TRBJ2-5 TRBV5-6 ASSRSGQGAKTQY
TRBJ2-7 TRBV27 ASTYYEQY
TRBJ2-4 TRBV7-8 ASSSVGSKSIQY
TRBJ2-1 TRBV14 ASSQDVAPGLPWDEQF
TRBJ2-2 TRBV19 ASEPVTGELF
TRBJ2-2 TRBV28 ASSPGTGELF
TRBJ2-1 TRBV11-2 ASSPSRDSGRVTNEQF
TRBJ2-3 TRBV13 ASSTGQGATDTQY
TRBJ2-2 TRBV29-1 SVETVPNTGELF
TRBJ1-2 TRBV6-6 ASRIRQGAGFDGYT
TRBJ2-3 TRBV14 ASSQEGGRISTDTQY
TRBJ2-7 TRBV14 ASSQDPGTGFNEQY
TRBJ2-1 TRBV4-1 ASSLRTSGSRNEQF
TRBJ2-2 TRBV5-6 ASSSRDSGGNTGELF
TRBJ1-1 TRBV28 ASSLPFFTLPLKTEAF
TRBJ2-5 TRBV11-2 ASSSTTGGETQY
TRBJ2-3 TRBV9 ASSVGRGRTSGRDTQY
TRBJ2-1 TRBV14 ASSRTAGTGTYNEQF
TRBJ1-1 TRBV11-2 ASSLGGSQGGVWNTEAF
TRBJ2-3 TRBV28 ASSYRQGRNLDTQY
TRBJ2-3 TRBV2 ASSRGTATDTQY
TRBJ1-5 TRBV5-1 ASSLAGTGDSNQPQH
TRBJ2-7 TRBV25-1 ASSRDRGSEQY
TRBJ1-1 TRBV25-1 ASSAWGDTEAF
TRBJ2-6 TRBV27 ASSQGHGANVLT
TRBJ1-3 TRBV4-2 ASSQLRFLSGNTIY
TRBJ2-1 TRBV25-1 ASSEYGRGLVNEQF
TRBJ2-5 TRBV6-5 ASSWDREYSEETQY
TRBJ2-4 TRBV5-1 ASSGRGLATLAKNIQY
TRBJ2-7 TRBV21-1 ASSNGGQQGIYEQY
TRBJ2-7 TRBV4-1 ASSQGGFTSGTYYEQY
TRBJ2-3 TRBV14 ASSQLAGDTDTQY
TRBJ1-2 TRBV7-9 ASNPAVRGNYGYT
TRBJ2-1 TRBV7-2 ASSPGGDRVYNEQF
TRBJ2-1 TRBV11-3 ASSLDPVYNEQF
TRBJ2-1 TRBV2 ASTQLAGATGTYNEQF
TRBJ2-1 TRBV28 ASSLQTIHSYNEQF
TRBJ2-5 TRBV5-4 ASSTGQPNQETQY
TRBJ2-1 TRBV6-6 ASSSIAGGNNEQF
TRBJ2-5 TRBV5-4 ASTNGGGEETQY
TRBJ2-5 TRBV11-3 ASSLAGIGETQY
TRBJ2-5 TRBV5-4 ASSGLQETQY
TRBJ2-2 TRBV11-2 AKRVRAGGELF
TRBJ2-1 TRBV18 ASSKDGRAGEQF
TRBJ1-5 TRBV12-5 ASGLTYRGINQPQH
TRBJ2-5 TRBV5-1 ASSLLPGLQETQY
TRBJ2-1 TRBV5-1 ASSWPHVSSYNEQF